A single sample gave rise to the 7 T cell receptor beta chains below, sequenced in a study of blood T cell repertoires in COVID-19. Generated by immunoSEQ multiplex PCR, the TCRdb table keeps only in-frame clones and is missing some. The table records roughly 130,000 clones, 86% of them present only once. Sequenced sample: peripheral blood. The source of these receptors is a man aged 35 to 55 with acute or convalescent COVID-19.

V is TRBV27 and J is TRBJ1-3; D possibly corresponds to TRBD1 (5 bases). V was pared by 5 bases and J by 3 bases, with 14 bases between. CDR1 MNHEY and CDR2 SMNVEV come from the germline V gene (reference sequence). The CDR3 runs 15 residues. In DNA form, the CDR3 reads TGTGCCAGCAGTCCATACGACAGTTTTGGAAACACCATATATTTT. Residues: CASSPYDSFGNTIYF.

This chain uses TRBV6-1 with TRBJ2-1, with TRBD1 matching 10 bases. The J segment lost 12 bases and the V segment lost 1 base, leaving 9 bases of the junction unmatched. Germline assignment: CDR1 MNHNS and CDR2 SASEGT. The CDR3 contains 15 residues. DNA for the CDR3: TGTGCCAGCAGTGAAGGGGACAGGGGACCGAAAGGGCAGTTCTTC. It yields the protein CASSEGDRGPKGQFF.

The V gene is TRBV15, the J gene TRBJ1-5, with 7 bases that match TRBD1. V dropped 3 bases and J dropped 0; count of bases not matched to a gene: 2. Germline V lookup: CDR1 LNHNV, CDR2 YYDKDF (reference sequence). CDR3 length: 15 amino acids. CDR3: CATSRGQYSNQPQHF. The CDR3 region has the DNA TGTGCCACCAGCAGGGGACAGTATAGCAATCAGCCCCAGCATTTT.

This chain uses TRBV3-1 (or the pseudogene TRBV3-2) with TRBJ1-2; 8 bases are shared with TRBD1. The CDR3 is 13 residues long. Per the germline V gene, CDR1 is LGHDT and CDR2 is YNNKEL (reference sequence). V shed 1 base and J 8 bases; nucleotides not matched to a gene: 3. The DNA for the CDR3 is TGTGCCAGCAGCCAAGCCTCAGGGGGCGGCTACACCTTC. As protein: CASSQASGGGYTF.

The chain employs TRBV5-8 and TRBJ2-5; 12 bases fit TRBD1. With V trimmed by 4 bases and J by 5 bases, 6 bases remained unmatched. Germline-derived CDR1 and CDR2 are SGHTS and YDEGEE. CDR3 length: 15 amino acids. CDR3 in amino acids: CASSLGQGARETQYF. The CDR3 DNA is TGTGCCAGCAGCCTGGGACAGGGGGCGAGGGAGACCCAGTACTTC. The full variable domain, with the rest looked up from reference TRBV5-8 and TRBJ2-5, is EAGVTQSPTHLIKTRGQQATLRCSPISGHTSVYWYQQALGLGLQFLLWYDEGEERNRGNFPPRFSGRQFPNYSSELNVNALELEDSALYLCASSLGQGARETQYFGPGTRLLVL.

The chain has TRBV3-1 (or the pseudogene TRBV3-2) and TRBJ1-1, with 10 bases fitting TRBD1. Germline assignment: CDR1 LGHDT and CDR2 YNNKEL (reference sequence). The CDR3 has 16 amino acids. With V trimmed by 1 base and J by 6 bases, 8 bases remained unmatched. The CDR3 DNA is TGTGCCAGCAGCCAAGGCGGACAGGGGGGGAGGGCTGAAGCTTTCTTT. Its translation is CASSQGGQGGRAEAFF.

This chain connects TRBV6-5 to TRBJ1-5; 7 bases align to TRBD1. There are 13 residues in the CDR3. V shed 11 bases and J 3 bases; nucleotides not matched to a gene: 7. Germline V CDR1 and CDR2: MNHEY, SVGAGI. Written as DNA, the CDR3 is TGTGCCGCAGAAGGACAGGACAATCAGCCCCAGCATTTT. The encoded protein is CAAEGQDNQPQHF.